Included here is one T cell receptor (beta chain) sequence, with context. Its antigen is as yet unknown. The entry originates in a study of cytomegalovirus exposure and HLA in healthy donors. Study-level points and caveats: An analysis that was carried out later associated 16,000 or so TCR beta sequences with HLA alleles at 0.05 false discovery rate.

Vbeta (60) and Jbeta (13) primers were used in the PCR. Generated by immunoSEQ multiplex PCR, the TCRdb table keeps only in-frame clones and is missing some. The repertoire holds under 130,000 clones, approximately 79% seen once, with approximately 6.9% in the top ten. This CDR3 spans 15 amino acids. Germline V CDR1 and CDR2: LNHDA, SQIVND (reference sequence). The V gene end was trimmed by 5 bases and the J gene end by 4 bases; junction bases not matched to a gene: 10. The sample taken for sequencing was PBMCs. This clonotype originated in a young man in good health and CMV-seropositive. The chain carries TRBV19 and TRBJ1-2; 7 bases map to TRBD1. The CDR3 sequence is CASSPRPGQSYGYTF. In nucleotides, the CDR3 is TGTGCCAGTAGTCCAAGACCGGGACAGAGCTATGGCTACACCTTC.